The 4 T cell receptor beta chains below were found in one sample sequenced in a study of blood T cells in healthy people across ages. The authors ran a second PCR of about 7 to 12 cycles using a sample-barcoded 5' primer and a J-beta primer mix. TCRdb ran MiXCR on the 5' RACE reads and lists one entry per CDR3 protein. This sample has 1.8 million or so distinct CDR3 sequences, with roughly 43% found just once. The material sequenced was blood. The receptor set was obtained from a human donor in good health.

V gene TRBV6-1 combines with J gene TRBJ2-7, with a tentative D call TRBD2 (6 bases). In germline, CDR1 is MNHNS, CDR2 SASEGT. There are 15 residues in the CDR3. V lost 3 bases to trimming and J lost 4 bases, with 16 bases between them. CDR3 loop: CASSDLGTEGYEQYF. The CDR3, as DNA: TGTGCCAGCAGTGATCTAGGGACTGAGGGGTACGAGCAGTACTTC.

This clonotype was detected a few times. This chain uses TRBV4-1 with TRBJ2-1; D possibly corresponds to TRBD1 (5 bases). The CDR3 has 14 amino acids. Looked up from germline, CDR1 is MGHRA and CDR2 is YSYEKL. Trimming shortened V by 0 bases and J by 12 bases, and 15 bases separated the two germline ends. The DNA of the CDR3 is TGCGCCAGCAGCCAAGACTCTCCTGGAAGGGGGCAGTTCTTC. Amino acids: CASSQDSPGRGQFF.

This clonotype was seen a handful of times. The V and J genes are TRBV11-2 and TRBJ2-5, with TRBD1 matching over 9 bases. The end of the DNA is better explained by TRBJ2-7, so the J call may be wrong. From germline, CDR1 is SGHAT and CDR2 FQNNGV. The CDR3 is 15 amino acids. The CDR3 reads CASRISYRGLNEQYF. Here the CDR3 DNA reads TGTGCCAGCAGGATATCCTACAGGGGGCTGAACGAGCAGTACTTC.

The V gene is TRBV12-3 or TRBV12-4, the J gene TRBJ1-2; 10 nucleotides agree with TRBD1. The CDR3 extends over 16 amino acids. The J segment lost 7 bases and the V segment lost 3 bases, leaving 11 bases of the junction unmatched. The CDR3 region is CASSFERARTGGGYTF. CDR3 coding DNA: TGTGCCAGCAGTTTTGAGAGGGCGAGGACAGGGGGTGGCTACACCTTC.